The entry that follows covers one T cell receptor beta chain sequence. The antigen is undetermined. Some clones are missing from TCRdb's copy, which holds only in-frame ones; the method was immunoSEQ multiplex PCR. This repertoire shows hundreds of thousands of clones, roughly 74% found once; its top ten account for over 15%. These data belong to a study of cytotoxic CD8 clonotypes in ibrutinib-treated CLL. Regarding the study as a whole: Whereas clonality rose at ibrutinib response, it declined toward baseline at progression.

This TCR was sampled from a human donor with chronic lymphocytic leukemia. The sequencing here drew on PBMCs, taken after 24 months of ibrutinib treatment.

CDR3 nucleotides: TGTGCCAGCAGCTTGACATGGAGGCTAGCGATCGCAGATACGCAGTATTTT. Residues: CASSLTWRLAIADTQYF. The rearrangement links TRBV7-9 to TRBJ2-3, with D possibly TRBD2 on 6 matching bases. V lost 3 bases to trimming and J lost 4 bases, with 20 bases between them. The CDR3 is made up of 17 amino acids. The germline V gene has CDR1 SEHNR and CDR2 FQNEAQ (reference sequence).